The rows below give T cell receptor beta chains drawn from one sample of a study of cytomegalovirus exposure and HLA in healthy donors. Here immunoSEQ multiplex PCR was the method, and the copy in TCRdb shows in-frame clones only, minus some. The sample has 150,000 to 200,000 clones; around 80% are singletons. What was sequenced was PBMCs. These receptors were obtained from a male donor in good health and CMV-seronegative. Each CDR3 is given with its conserved first and last residue. The D gene is left open where the match is weak. Clone size, where shown, is once, few, many, or a class for clones that have expanded.

V	J	size	D	CDR3	DNA
TRBV5-1	TRBJ2-3	-	TRBD1	CASSLTGTGTDTQYF	TGCGCCAGCAGCTTAACCGGGACAGGGACAGATACGCAGTATTTT
TRBV5-6	TRBJ2-2	-	TRBD2	CASSPGGRTGELFF	TGTGCCAGCAGCCCGGGGGGGAGAACCGGGGAGCTGTTTTTT
TRBV13	TRBJ1-1	-	-	CASSLRGGNVRAFF	TGTGCCAGCAGCTTACGAGGGGGAAACGTTCGAGCTTTCTTT
TRBV27	TRBJ2-3	-	TRBD2	CASSHSGRAFIDTQYF	TGTGCCAGCAGTCATAGCGGGAGGGCCTTTATAGATACGCAGTATTTT
TRBV9	TRBJ1-6	-	-	CASSALTAGGNSPLHF	TGTGCCAGCAGCGCCCTCACGGCGGGGGGTAATTCACCCCTCCACTTT
TRBV19	TRBJ1-4	few	-	CASSIQGSVEKLFF	TGTGCCAGTAGTATACAGGGTTCGGTCGAAAAACTGTTTTTT
TRBV4-2	TRBJ1-6	-	-	CASSQDRSSYNSPLHF	TGTGCCAGCAGCCAAGATAGGAGCTCCTATAATTCACCCCTCCACTTT
TRBV27	TRBJ2-3	-	TRBD1	CASRADRGRPDTQYF	TGTGCCAGCAGGGCGGACAGGGGGCGACCAGATACGCAGTATTTT
TRBV5-6	TRBJ2-6	-	-	CASSFQGWTGANVLTF	TGTGCCAGCAGCTTCCAGGGATGGACTGGGGCCAACGTCCTGACTTTC
TRBV7-7	TRBJ2-5	-	TRBD1	CASSSDRGGETQYF	TGTGCCAGCAGCTCGGACAGGGGAGGCGAGACCCAGTACTTC
TRBV7-3	TRBJ2-3	-	TRBD2	CASSSTGLAPQYF	TGTGCCAGCAGTTCGACCGGACTAGCCCCGCAGTATTTT
TRBV2	TRBJ1-3	-	-	CASIRGLSSGNTIYF	TGTGCCAGCATTCGGGGACTGTCGTCGGGAAACACCATATATTTT
TRBV5-6	TRBJ2-7	-	TRBD2	CASNPLAGVEEQYF	TGTGCCAGCAACCCACTAGCGGGAGTAGAAGAGCAGTACTTC
TRBV9	TRBJ1-2	-	TRBD1	CASSAAPQGVDYGYTF	TGTGCCAGCAGCGCCGCCCCACAGGGGGTTGACTATGGCTACACCTTC
TRBV27	TRBJ2-1	-	TRBD2	CASSRERGYNEQFF	TGTGCCAGCAGCCGGGAGCGGGGCTACAATGAGCAGTTCTTC
TRBV5-6	TRBJ2-3	-	TRBD1	CASSLLDRAPDTQYF	TGTGCCAGCAGCTTGCTGGACAGGGCTCCAGATACGCAGTATTTT
TRBV9	TRBJ2-1	-	-	CASSPFPSEQFF	TGTGCCAGCAGCCCCTTTCCAAGCGAGCAGTTCTTC
TRBV6-1	TRBJ1-1	-	-	CASSESGMDFF	TGTGCCAGCAGTGAAAGCGGTATGGATTTCTTT
TRBV7-2	TRBJ1-2	-	-	CASSLDGRGYGYTF	TGTGCCAGCAGCTTAGATGGCAGGGGCTATGGCTACACCTTC
TRBV18	TRBJ1-5	-	TRBD1	CASSPPAGGKGNQPQHF	TGTGCCAGCTCACCACCGGCAGGGGGCAAAGGCAATCAGCCCCAGCATTTT
TRBV29-1	TRBJ2-3	few	TRBD2	CSVEPAGGTDTQYF	TGCAGCGTTGAGCCAGCGGGGGGCACAGATACGCAGTATTTT
TRBV5-1	TRBJ1-3	-	TRBD1	CASSSGQGVNTIYF	TGCGCCAGCAGCTCAGGACAGGGTGTAAACACCATATATTTT
TRBV30	TRBJ2-4	-	-	CAWSPATGIQYF	TGTGCCTGGAGCCCAGCGACGGGCATTCAGTACTTC
TRBV15	TRBJ2-3	-	TRBD2	CATRGSGSDTQYF	TGTGCCACCAGGGGTAGCGGGAGTGATACGCAGTATTTT
TRBV7-9	TRBJ2-3	once	-	CASSLSGPTDTQYF	TGTGCCAGCAGCTTAAGCGGGCCCACAGATACGCAGTATTTT
TRBV5-8	TRBJ2-2	-	-	CASSLLGGTGELFF	TGTGCCAGCAGCTTGCTAGGGGGCACCGGGGAGCTGTTTTTT
TRBV12-5	TRBJ2-5	-	TRBD2	CASGSGRGGPNQETQYF	TGTGCTAGTGGTTCGGGGCGGGGGGGCCCCAACCAAGAGACCCAGTACTTC
TRBV19	TRBJ2-3	-	-	CASSGGPLTVQYF	TGTGCCAGTAGCGGGGGGCCATTGACCGTGCAGTATTTT
TRBV19	TRBJ2-1	few	TRBD2	CASSTWGGYNEQFF	TGTGCCAGTAGTACGTGGGGGGGGTACAATGAGCAGTTCTTC
TRBV19	TRBJ2-6	-	TRBD2	CASGASGKNGANVLTF	TGTGCCAGTGGAGCTAGCGGGAAGAACGGGGCCAACGTCCTGACTTTC
TRBV9	TRBJ1-2	-	-	CASSVVQAPGYGYTF	TGTGCCAGCAGCGTAGTCCAGGCGCCTGGCTATGGCTACACCTTC
TRBV5-1	TRBJ2-5	once	TRBD2	CASSPSGGQETQYF	TGCGCCAGCAGCCCTAGCGGGGGCCAAGAGACCCAGTACTTC
TRBV7-7	TRBJ2-2	-	-	CASSPSSGDTGELFF	TGTGCCAGCAGCCCTAGTTCAGGGGACACCGGGGAGCTGTTTTTT
TRBV7-8	TRBJ1-4	-	-	CASSQGPEEKLFF	TGTGCCAGCAGCCAGGGGCCAGAGGAAAAACTGTTTTTT
TRBV27	TRBJ1-2	-	-	CASRDTGIYDYGYTF	TGTGCCAGCAGAGATACAGGGATTTACGACTATGGCTACACCTTC
TRBV5-1	TRBJ2-1	-	TRBD2	CASSGGGGLAGASEQFF	TGCGCCAGCAGCGGGGGAGGGGGGCTAGCGGGAGCTTCTGAGCAGTTCTTC
TRBV28	TRBJ1-5	once	-	CASSFSTNQPQHF	TGTGCCAGCAGTTTTTCGACAAATCAGCCCCAGCATTTT
TRBV5-6	TRBJ1-1	-	-	CASSLGQNPNTEAFF	TGTGCCAGCAGCTTAGGACAGAACCCGAACACTGAAGCTTTCTTT
TRBV6-5	TRBJ2-3	-	-	CASSLTGSTDTQYF	TGTGCCAGCAGTTTAACCGGGAGCACAGATACGCAGTATTTT
TRBV14	TRBJ1-6	-	-	CASSQEEAGAYNSPLHF	TGTGCCAGCAGCCAAGAGGAGGCAGGGGCCTATAATTCACCCCTCCACTTT
TRBV19	TRBJ2-1	few	TRBD1	CASSQNRDRGRINEQFF	TGTGCCAGTAGTCAAAACCGGGACAGGGGGAGGATCAATGAGCAGTTCTTC
TRBV5-8	TRBJ1-1	-	-	CASSLGQGKSEAFF	TGTGCCAGCAGCTTGGGGCAGGGCAAGTCTGAAGCTTTCTTT
TRBV6-1	TRBJ2-1	-	-	CATHGSYNEQFF	TGTGCCACCCACGGCTCCTACAATGAGCAGTTCTTC
TRBV7-3	TRBJ2-3	-	-	CASSVLAAKTTDTQYF	TGTGCCAGCAGCGTCTTAGCGGCAAAGACCACAGATACGCAGTATTTT
TRBV19	TRBJ1-2	once	TRBD1	CASSTSGTADGYTF	TGTGCCAGTAGTACCTCCGGGACAGCGGACGGCTACACCTTC
TRBV21-1	TRBJ2-4	-	-	CASSKAGVASGQYF	TGTGCCAGCAGCAAAGCTGGGGTAGCGTCGGGTCAGTACTTC
TRBV5-1	TRBJ1-5	-	-	CASSPGTSNQPQHF	TGCGCCAGCAGCCCCGGGACAAGCAATCAGCCCCAGCATTTT
TRBV4-1	TRBJ2-4	once	TRBD2	CASSHLAGVKNIQYF	TGCGCCAGCAGCCATTTAGCGGGAGTCAAAAACATTCAGTACTTC